This TCR beta chain was sequenced in a study of T cell responses to AZD1222 COVID-19 vaccine. CDR1 LGHDT and CDR2 YNNKEL come from the germline V gene (reference sequence). The J segment lost 4 bases and the V segment lost 4 bases, leaving 9 bases of the junction unmatched. There are 16 residues in the CDR3. Assay used: immunoSEQ multiplex PCR; TCRdb lists only in-frame clones, some missing. The data hold about 67,000 clones, with 83% observed a single time. Notes on this clone: Its antigen is unknown.

Study-level findings and limits: The number of AZD1222 recipients seropositive at baseline was only five to seven. The sample set comprised mostly white British donors with more females, and clonal diversity was possibly underestimated. Reportedly, nearly half the spike-specific TCRs target unmutated variant regions. Spike was spanned by vaccine-associated CD4 TCRs, with dominance at 160-218 and 743-854.

This sequence was found in an adult who received the AZD1222 COVID-19 vaccine. Specimen: peripheral blood, collected 28 days after the second AZD1222 dose. The rearrangement uses TRBV3-1 (or the pseudogene TRBV3-2) and TRBJ2-1, with 8 bases matching TRBD2. The CDR3 nucleotides read TGTGCCAGCAGCCGGGAAGCGGGGGCGGGGTACAATGAGCAGTTCTTC. Translated, it gives CASSREAGAGYNEQFF.